Sequencing of this TCR beta chain was carried out in a study of graft-versus-host responses after intestinal transplantation. TCRdb's copy holds only in-frame clones and misses some; the assay was immunoSEQ multiplex PCR. The data hold about 51,000 clones, with roughly 90% observed a single time. Of note for this clone: No antigen is known for it.

Per germline, CDR1 MNHEY and CDR2 SVGAGI. The V gene end was trimmed by 2 bases and the J gene end by 0 bases; junction bases not matched to a gene: 0. CDR3 size: 15 residues. The sample here was unstimulated CD4+ T cells sorted from spleen or lymph node cells, taken before transplant. This clonotype originated in a human donor who was the organ donor for an intestinal transplant. This chain uses TRBV6-5 with TRBJ2-7; 11 nucleotides match TRBD1. The CDR3 sequence is CASSYGTGGSYEQYF. CDR3 in DNA: TGTGCCAGCAGTTACGGGACAGGGGGCTCCTACGAGCAGTACTTC.